The rows below give T cell receptor beta chains drawn from one sample of a study of T-cell memory formation after mild COVID-19. Via MiXCR, TCRdb re-called the 5' RACE reads, giving one row per CDR3 protein. Of over 500,000 distinct CDR3 sequences in the sample, 15% to 20% were seen once. Input material: PBMCs or a T cell subset sorted from them (not recorded which). The source of these receptors is an adult woman who had mild COVID-19 (a few samples of this study predate the infection). Cell type and time point are not known. Each CDR3 is given with its conserved first and last residue. The D gene is left open where the match is weak. Expanded clones get a size class; other rows say once, few or many, or leave the size out.

v_call	clone_size	j_call	d_call	cdr3_nt	cdr3_aa
TRBV7-9	-	TRBJ2-1	-	TGTGCCAGCAGCTTAGTGGCCAGAAACAATGAGCAGTTCTTC	CASSLVARNNEQFF
TRBV7-9	-	TRBJ2-7	TRBD2	TGTGCCAGCAGCTTAGCGAGGGTGACTAGCGGGCCTTTCTCCTACGAGCAGTACTTC	CASSLARVTSGPFSYEQYF
TRBV20-1	-	TRBJ1-2	-	TGCAGTGCTAATAAGGGGGGCGCGGACTATGGCTACACCTTC	CSANKGGADYGYTF
TRBV19	few	TRBJ1-2	TRBD1	TGTGCCAGTCGACCCGTCGGGGGACAGGGCTCGAACTATGGCTACACCTTC	CASRPVGGQGSNYGYTF
TRBV7-9	-	TRBJ2-1	TRBD2	TGTGCCAGCAGCTGGACTAGCGGGAGGAACAATGAGCAGTTCTTC	CASSWTSGRNNEQFF
TRBV21-1	-	TRBJ2-1	-	TGTGCCAGCTCCCATCTTCCGGAAGGACAGTCGTACAATGAGCAGTTCTTC	CASSHLPEGQSYNEQFF
TRBV20-1	-	TRBJ2-5	-	TGCAGTGCTAGATCGCCGGGACGCTGGCAAGAGACCCAGTACTTC	CSARSPGRWQETQYF
TRBV12-3/TRBV12-4	few	TRBJ2-7	-	TGTGCCAGCAGTTTAAGCTCTAGCAGGTCCTACGAGCAGTACTTC	CASSLSSSRSYEQYF
TRBV4-1	few	TRBJ2-1	TRBD2	TGCGCCAGCAGCCACCCCGGGGGGACTAGCGGGAGGGCCGGGAATGAGCAGTTCTTC	CASSHPGGTSGRAGNEQFF
TRBV7-2	few	TRBJ1-6	-	TGTGCCAGCAGCTCCGAGGGGAGGAATTCACCCCTCCACTTT	CASSSEGRNSPLHF
TRBV12-3/TRBV12-4	many	TRBJ2-7	-	TGTGCCAGCAGTTTGGGGGGCAAGTACGAGCAGTACTTC	CASSLGGKYEQYF
TRBV11-2	-	TRBJ2-3	TRBD1	TGTGCCACCATGACAGGGACAGATACGCAGTATTTT	CATMTGTDTQYF
TRBV18	-	TRBJ2-3	-	TGTGCCAGCTCACCCCCCCCAGGAGATACGCAGTATTTT	CASSPPPGDTQYF
TRBV3-1	-	TRBJ2-7	-	TGTGCCAGCAGCACGACGGACGAGCAGTACTTC	CASSTTDEQYF
TRBV12-3/TRBV12-4	many	TRBJ2-1	TRBD2	TGTGCCAGCAGTTTACGACTAGCGGGGAACAATGAGCAGTTCTTC	CASSLRLAGNNEQFF
TRBV20-1	-	TRBJ1-4	-	TGCAGTGCTAGACCTGGAAAGGGAGGTGAAAAACTGTTTTTT	CSARPGKGGEKLFF
TRBV7-2	-	TRBJ2-2	-	TGTGCCAGCAGCTTAGGTTGGCTTCTGAACACCGGGGAGCTGTTTTTT	CASSLGWLLNTGELFF
TRBV29-1	-	TRBJ1-1	-	TGCAGCGTTGAGAGGGACATACCTCAAGCTTTCTTT	CSVERDIPQAFF
TRBV18	few	TRBJ2-2	-	TGTGCCAGCTCACCGAAAGACAGAGTCACCGGGGAGCTGTTTTTT	CASSPKDRVTGELFF
TRBV7-8	-	TRBJ2-5	-	TGTGCCAGCAGCTTTGTCCGGGTTGAGACCCAGTACTTC	CASSFVRVETQYF
TRBV24-1	-	TRBJ2-2	-	TGTGCCACCAGCCGGCCGGGCACCGGGGAGCTGTTTTTT	CATSRPGTGELFF
TRBV7-8	many	TRBJ1-5	-	TGTGCCAGCAGCTTATTCACAGCCCCGAATAGCAATCAGCCCCAGCATTTT	CASSLFTAPNSNQPQHF
TRBV5-1	-	TRBJ1-6	-	TGCGCCAGCAGCTTATCTGCAGCCGATAATTCACCCCTCCACTTT	CASSLSAADNSPLHF
TRBV7-9	few	TRBJ2-7	TRBD1	TGTGCCAGCAGCTCCCGGGACAGGGTATTCTACGAGCAGTACTTC	CASSSRDRVFYEQYF
TRBV7-9	-	TRBJ1-2	-	TGTGCCAGCAGCTTACTGGCAATGCGTGGCTACACCTTC	CASSLLAMRGYTF
TRBV3-1	few	TRBJ2-3	TRBD2	TGTGCCAGCAGACGAGCGGGGGCCGGGGATACGCAGTATTTT	CASRRAGAGDTQYF
TRBV27	few	TRBJ2-5	-	TGTGCCAGCAGTTTATTTGTCGGGGAGACCCAGTACTTC	CASSLFVGETQYF
TRBV5-1	few	TRBJ2-3	TRBD2	TGCGCCAGCAGCGCGGGACTAGCGGGAAGCACAGATACGCAGTATTTT	CASSAGLAGSTDTQYF
TRBV9	few	TRBJ1-1	TRBD1	TGTGCCAGCAGCGTAGGCTTAGGGGGCGGAGGTGTGGACACTGAAGCTTTCTTT	CASSVGLGGGGVDTEAFF
TRBV7-6	few	TRBJ2-1	-	TGTGCCAGCAGCTTAGCGCTAGGGACTCAGCAGTTCTTC	CASSLALGTQQFF
TRBV29-1	-	TRBJ2-7	-	TGCAGCGTTTTCAGGGGGGCCTACGAGCAGTACTTC	CSVFRGAYEQYF
TRBV7-2	few	TRBJ1-1	-	TGTGCCAGCAGCCGTGGTGGGCAGAACACTGAAGCTTTCTTT	CASSRGGQNTEAFF
TRBV7-8	few	TRBJ2-1	-	TGTGCCAGCAGCCTTACCGGGACCGACGAATACAATGAGCAGTTCTTC	CASSLTGTDEYNEQFF
TRBV7-9	few	TRBJ2-5	TRBD2	TGTGCCAGCAGCCCGGGACTAGCGACCTCCCAAGAGACCCAGTACTTC	CASSPGLATSQETQYF
TRBV7-9	-	TRBJ2-5	TRBD2	TGTGCCAGCAGCTTAGTCGGGACTAGCGGGAGTGGAGAGACCCAGTACTTC	CASSLVGTSGSGETQYF
TRBV12-3/TRBV12-4	many	TRBJ2-1	-	TGTGCCAGCAGTTTTCGTCTTTCCGGTGAGCAGTTCTTC	CASSFRLSGEQFF
TRBV29-1	few	TRBJ1-1	-	TGCAGCGCCGCACACAGGAACACTGAAGCTTTCTTT	CSAAHRNTEAFF
TRBV20-1	few	TRBJ1-2	-	TGCAGTGCTAGAGATCTCCAGGGCAACTATGGCTACACCTTC	CSARDLQGNYGYTF
TRBV7-9	few	TRBJ2-7	TRBD1	TGTGCCAGCAGCTCTTTAACAGGGGACCTAACCTACGAGCAGTACTTC	CASSSLTGDLTYEQYF
TRBV27	-	TRBJ2-1	-	TGTGCCAGCAGTTTAGTAGGGCAAGGGGAGCAGTTCTTC	CASSLVGQGEQFF
TRBV7-9	-	TRBJ2-3	-	TGTGCCAGCAGCGTTCCAGGGTTCCTCTTCACAGATACGCAGTATTTT	CASSVPGFLFTDTQYF
TRBV13	once	TRBJ2-6	-	TGTGCCAGCAGCAGACCTCACTCTGGGGTCACTGGGGCCAACGTCCTGACTTTC	CASSRPHSGVTGANVLTF
TRBV5-8	-	TRBJ2-3	-	TGTGCCAGCAGTTTATCCCCCTTTGGGTCAGAGGATACGCAGTATTTT	CASSLSPFGSEDTQYF
TRBV6-2/TRBV6-3	-	TRBJ1-5	-	TGTGCCAGCAGTTACTCGACCGGGGCGGGGAGTAATCAGCCCCAGCATTTT	CASSYSTGAGSNQPQHF
TRBV6-2/TRBV6-3	few	TRBJ1-1	TRBD1	TGTGCCAGCAGTCAAAGGACAGGTCGCATGAACACTGAAGCTTTCTTT	CASSQRTGRMNTEAFF
TRBV12-3/TRBV12-4	few	TRBJ2-2	-	TGTGCCAGCAGTCCCCTACTAGCCAGACGGTCCGGGGAGCTGTTTTTT	CASSPLLARRSGELFF
TRBV9	few	TRBJ2-2	TRBD2	TGTGCCAGCAGCGATAGCGGGAGCAGGGAGCTGTTTTTT	CASSDSGSRELFF
TRBV12-3/TRBV12-4	many	TRBJ1-1	-	TGTGCCAGCAGTACAGAGAACACTGAAGCTTTCTTT	CASSTENTEAFF
TRBV29-1	many	TRBJ2-3	-	TGCAGCGTTGTGAGGGCTCGCACAGATACGCAGTATTTT	CSVVRARTDTQYF
TRBV12-3/TRBV12-4	-	TRBJ1-5	-	TGTGCCAGCAGCTATGCAGGTCGGGGCGGAAATCAGCCCCAGCATTTT	CASSYAGRGGNQPQHF
TRBV20-1	few	TRBJ2-1	TRBD2	TGCAGTGCTAGAGTCCCCGAGGCTAGCGGGAGCAATGAGCAGTTCTTC	CSARVPEASGSNEQFF
TRBV7-3	few	TRBJ2-6	-	TGTGCCAGCAGCGCCGGGACCCCCAGCGTCCTGACTTTC	CASSAGTPSVLTF
TRBV9	many	TRBJ2-1	-	TGTGCCAGCAGCGCGAGTAGGGCAGTGGGGTACAATGAGCAGTTCTTC	CASSASRAVGYNEQFF
TRBV20-1	-	TRBJ2-2	TRBD2	TGCAGTGCTAGAGCTCTCTCCCGGGAGGGCACCGGGGAGCTGTTTTTT	CSARALSREGTGELFF
TRBV29-1	few	TRBJ2-3	-	TGCAGCGTTGAAGTAAAGCCTTCCGGGGGGCAGTATTTT	CSVEVKPSGGQYF
TRBV15	few	TRBJ2-7	TRBD1	TGTGCCACCAGCAACCGGGACAGGGGCTCCTACGAGCAGTACTTC	CATSNRDRGSYEQYF
TRBV6-5	few	TRBJ2-3	-	TGTGCCAGCAGTGACGGCGTTAGTACGCAGTATTTT	CASSDGVSTQYF
TRBV24-1	-	TRBJ2-4	-	TGTGCCACCAGCCACCGCCTGGAAGGGAAGGTTCGGGACATTCAGTACTTC	CATSHRLEGKVRDIQYF
TRBV5-1	few	TRBJ2-7	-	TGCGCCAGCAGCTTTGGCGAACTCCGAGGGGAGCAGTACTTC	CASSFGELRGEQYF